This TCR beta chain was retrieved from a study of vaccination and CD4 T cells after COVID-19. As for the study in general: Two doses of either BNT162b2 or mRNA-1273 vaccine went to participants. Drawing of post-COVID samples took place a median 101 days after diagnosis (range 35 to 161).

Deletions cut 5 bases from V and 5 bases from J, with 18 bases between. CDR1 is DFQATT, CDR2 SNEGSKA, per germline (reference sequence). This CDR3 contains 14 residues. As to treatment: roughly 10-day PBMC culture with coronavirus spike peptide pools or control peptides (ViraFEST assay). Using peptide pools, antigen-specific T cells were expanded in ViraFEST before TCRs were sequenced. Cultured CD4+ T cell DNA underwent sequencing with the Oncomine TCR Beta short-read assay. It was from cultured CD4+ T cells that genomic DNA was extracted. TCRdb used MiXCR to reprocess the PCR reads, holding one entry per CDR3 protein. The table includes about 20,000 distinct CDR3 sequences, 45% to 60% detected once. To note about this clonotype: Its antigen is as yet unknown.

Specimen: CD4+ T cells from blood, cultured in vitro. The rearrangement joins TRBV20-1 to TRBJ2-5; D possibly matches TRBD1 or TRBD2 (6 bases each). The TCR comes from a human donor who had recovered from COVID-19. CDR3 nucleotide sequence: TGCAGTGCTCCCACGGGGGCGGGGTCGGAGACCCAGTACTTC. Amino acid sequence: CSAPTGAGSETQYF.